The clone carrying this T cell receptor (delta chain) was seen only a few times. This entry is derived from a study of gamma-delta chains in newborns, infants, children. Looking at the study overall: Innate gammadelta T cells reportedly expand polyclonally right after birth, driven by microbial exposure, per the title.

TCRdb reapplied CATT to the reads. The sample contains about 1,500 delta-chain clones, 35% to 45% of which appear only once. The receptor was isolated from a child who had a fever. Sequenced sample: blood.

CDR3 nucleotides: TGTGCCTGTGACACTCCAGACCCCAAAGCGGATAATCCCTGGGACACCCGACAGATGTTTTTC. This sequence encodes CACDTPDPKADNPWDTRQMFF. This chain uses TRDV2 with TRDJ3, with D maybe TRDD3 (5 bases). There are 21 residues in the CDR3. In germline, CDR1 is GEAIGNYY, CDR2 EKD. Trimming shortened V by 1 base and J by 2 bases, and 23 bases separated the two germline ends.